What follows are 14 T cell receptor beta chains derived from one specimen sequenced in a study of blood T cell repertoires in COVID-19. The assay was immunoSEQ multiplex PCR, and TCRdb's table has in-frame clones only and misses some. The sample lists a few hundred thousand clones; 85% to 90% were seen once. The specimen sequenced was PBMCs or T cells enriched from blood (not recorded which). These receptors all come from a woman in her thirties who had been exposed to COVID-19.

J is TRBJ1-3 and V is TRBV7-6, with D possibly being TRBD1 (5 bases). CDR1 and CDR2 from the germline V gene are SGHVS and FNYEAQ. The CDR3 contains 15 residues. Trimming stripped 6 bases from V and 0 bases from J, with 12 bases between. CDR3 residues: CASSPGLGSGNTIYF. The CDR3 DNA reads TGTGCCAGCAGTCCAGGGTTGGGCTCTGGAAACACCATATATTTT.

CDR3 in amino acids: CASSSNPGQGFGYTF. CDR3 nucleotide sequence: TGTGCCAGCAGCAGTAATCCGGGACAGGGGTTTGGCTACACCTTC. V is TRBV21-1 and J is TRBJ1-2; the table assigns TRBD1, which was not confirmed against the DNA. TRBV21-1 is deemed a pseudogene. The CDR3 consists of 15 residues.

This sequence joins TRBV19 and TRBJ1-2; 9 bases align to TRBD1. Looked up from germline, CDR1 is LNHDA and CDR2 is SQIVND (reference sequence). This CDR3 region has 14 residues. V was pared by 3 bases and J by 3 bases, with 2 bases of the junction left unmatched. As DNA, the CDR3 is TGTGCCAGTAGTATGACAGGGGGTTACTATGGCTACACCTTC. This codes for CASSMTGGYYGYTF.

This clone was recorded once. The V gene is TRBV7-3, the J gene TRBJ2-2; weak D call: TRBD1 (5 bases). This CDR3 contains 13 residues. CDR1 is SGHTA, CDR2 FQGTGA, per germline. Deletions cut 4 bases from V and 5 bases from J, with 8 bases between. The CDR3 DNA reads as TGTGCCAGCAGCTCCAGACAGACCGGGGAGCTGTTTTTT. This translates into CASSSRQTGELFF.

The chain combines TRBV28 with TRBJ1-2; no definite D call. The germline V gene encodes CDR1 MDHEN and CDR2 SYDVKM. V gave up 5 bases and J gave up 8 bases, with 15 bases separating them. The CDR3 extends over 13 amino acids. DNA for the CDR3: TGTGCCAGCAGTCGGACTGCTGCTAGAGGCTACACCTTC. This gives the protein CASSRTAARGYTF.

The gene calls are TRBV19 and TRBJ1-4; D perhaps matches TRBD1 (6 bases). CDR1 LNHDA and CDR2 SQIVND come from the germline V gene (reference sequence). The CDR3 is 15 residues long. With 5 bases removed from V and 4 bases from J, the gap between germline ends came to 14 bases. CDR3 amino acids: CASSAQQGINEKLFF. The DNA for the CDR3 is TGTGCCAGTAGTGCCCAACAGGGAATTAATGAAAAACTGTTTTTT.

V and J are TRBV5-1 and TRBJ2-2; maybe TRBD2 (6 bases). The CDR3 covers 17 residues. Trimming removed 1 base at V and 0 bases at J, with 13 bases between. The germline V gene encodes CDR1 SGHRS and CDR2 YFSETQ. CDR3 loop: CASSLRGGTANTGELFF. The CDR3 DNA sequence: TGCGCCAGCAGCTTGAGAGGCGGGACCGCGAACACCGGGGAGCTGTTTTTT.

This chain links TRBV3-1 (or the pseudogene TRBV3-2) with TRBJ1-4; D is ambiguous. The CDR3 covers 13 residues. Trimming pared 4 bases from V and 8 bases from J, leaving 11 bases between. Germline-derived CDR1 and CDR2 are LGHDT and YNNKEL (reference sequence). The CDR3 coding sequence is TGTGCCAGCAGCCCCTCAGCGGCCGAAAAACTGTTTTTT. Translated, it gives CASSPSAAEKLFF.

The V and J genes are TRBV6-5 and TRBJ2-7; perhaps TRBD2 as D (6 bases). The CDR3 covers 15 residues. Germline loops: CDR1 MNHEY, CDR2 SVGAGI. V was trimmed by 6 bases and J by 2 bases, leaving 17 bases between them. CDR3 in amino acids: CASSRDDGSPYEQYF. In DNA form, the CDR3 reads TGTGCCAGCAGCCGAGACGACGGGAGTCCCTACGAGCAGTACTTC.

The J gene is TRBJ2-1, the V gene TRBV11-1; TRBD2 matches 7 bases. The CDR3 has 15 residues. With 0 bases clipped from V and 7 bases from J, the junction kept 6 bases outside the gene matches. Germline CDR1 and CDR2: SGHAT and FQDESV (reference sequence). CDR3 protein: CASSLAYPSGNEQFF. As DNA, the CDR3 is TGTGCCAGCAGCTTAGCGTATCCTAGCGGTAATGAGCAGTTCTTC.

This chain connects TRBV27 to TRBJ1-4; no firm D call. This CDR3 has 10 amino acids. V was trimmed by 5 bases and J by 8 bases, leaving 3 bases between them. Germline assignment: CDR1 MNHEY and CDR2 SMNVEV (reference sequence). Here the CDR3 DNA reads TGTGCCAGCAGTCGGGAAAAACTGTTTTTT. This gives the protein CASSREKLFF.

The chain has TRBV4-1 and TRBJ1-1, with 8 bases aligning to TRBD1. J gave up 10 bases and V 0 bases, and 4 bases lay outside the gene matches. Germline CDR1 is MGHRA and CDR2 is YSYEKL. The CDR3 consists of 13 residues. The CDR3 bases are TGCGCCAGCAGCCAAGAATCAGGACAGGGAGCTTTCTTT. Protein product: CASSQESGQGAFF.

This rearrangement joins TRBV25-1 to TRBJ2-5, with 12 bases matching TRBD2. The junction had 7 bases not matched to a gene; V was cut back by 0 bases and J by 2 bases. Germline V lookup: CDR1 MGHDK, CDR2 SYGVNS. This CDR3 has 18 amino acids. The CDR3 DNA reads TGTGCCAGCAGTGAATACTTACTAGCGGGAGGTGGGCAAGAGACCCAGTACTTC. It specifies CASSEYLLAGGGQETQYF.

This clone occurred once. The CDR3 DNA sequence: TGTGCCAGCAGTTTGGGACTAGTGGGGGGGACCCAGTACTTC. This translates into CASSLGLVGGTQYF. This chain uses TRBV28 with TRBJ2-5, with TRBD2 matching over 8 bases. The CDR3 consists of 14 residues. V was pared by 3 bases and J by 7 bases, with 7 bases of the junction left unmatched. Germline V gene lookup returns CDR1 MDHEN and CDR2 SYDVKM.